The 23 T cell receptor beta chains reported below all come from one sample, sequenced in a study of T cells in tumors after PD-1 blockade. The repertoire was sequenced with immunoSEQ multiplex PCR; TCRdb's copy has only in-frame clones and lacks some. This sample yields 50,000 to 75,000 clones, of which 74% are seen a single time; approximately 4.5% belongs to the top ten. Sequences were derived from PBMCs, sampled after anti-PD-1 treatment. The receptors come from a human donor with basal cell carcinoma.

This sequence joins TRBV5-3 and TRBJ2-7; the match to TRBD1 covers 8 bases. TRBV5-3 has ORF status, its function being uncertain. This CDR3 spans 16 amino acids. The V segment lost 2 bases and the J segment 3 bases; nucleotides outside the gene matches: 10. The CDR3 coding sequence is TGTGCCAGAAGCTTCTTCGGACGGACAGGGAACTACGAGCAGTACTTC. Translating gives CARSFFGRTGNYEQYF.

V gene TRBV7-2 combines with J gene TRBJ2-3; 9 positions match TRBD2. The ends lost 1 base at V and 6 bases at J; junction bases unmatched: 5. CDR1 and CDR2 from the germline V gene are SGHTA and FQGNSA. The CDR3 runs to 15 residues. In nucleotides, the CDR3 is TGTGCCAGCAGCTTAGTGACTAGCGGTTGGGATACGCAGTATTTT. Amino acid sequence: CASSLVTSGWDTQYF.

The CDR3 bases are TGTGCCACCAGCAGAGAGGGTAGCGGGGGAAGCTCCTACAATGAGCAGTTCTTC. Translated, it gives CATSREGSGGSSYNEQFF. V and J are TRBV15 and TRBJ2-1, with TRBD2 identical over 9 bases. With 0 bases clipped from V and 0 bases from J, the junction kept 6 bases outside the gene matches. Germline V gene data show CDR1 as LNHNV and CDR2 as YYDKDF (reference sequence). There are 18 residues in the CDR3.

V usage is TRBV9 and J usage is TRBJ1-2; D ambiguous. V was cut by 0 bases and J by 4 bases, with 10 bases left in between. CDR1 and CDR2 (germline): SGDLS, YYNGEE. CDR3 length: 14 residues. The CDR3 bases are TGTGCCAGCAGCGTAGCTAGGGAAAGCTATGGCTACACCTTC. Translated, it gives CASSVARESYGYTF.

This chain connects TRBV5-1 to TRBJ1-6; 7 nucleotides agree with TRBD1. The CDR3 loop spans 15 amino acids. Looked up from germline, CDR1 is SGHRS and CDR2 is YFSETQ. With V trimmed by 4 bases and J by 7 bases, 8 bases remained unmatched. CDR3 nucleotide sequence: TGCGCCAGCAGCGCCGGGACAGCGAGCAATTCACCCCTCCACTTT. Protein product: CASSAGTASNSPLHF.

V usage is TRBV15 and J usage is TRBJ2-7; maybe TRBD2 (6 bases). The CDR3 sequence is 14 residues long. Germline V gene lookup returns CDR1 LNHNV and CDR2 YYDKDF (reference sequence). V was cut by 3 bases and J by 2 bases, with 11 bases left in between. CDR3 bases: TGTGCCACCAGCAGCGGGGGTATTACCTACGAGCAGTACTTC. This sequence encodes CATSSGGITYEQYF.

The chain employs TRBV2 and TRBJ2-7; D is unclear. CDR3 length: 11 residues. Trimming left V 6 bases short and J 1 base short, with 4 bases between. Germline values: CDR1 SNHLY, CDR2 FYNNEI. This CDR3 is CASRPSYEQYF. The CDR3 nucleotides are TGTGCCAGCAGGCCGTCCTACGAGCAGTACTTC.

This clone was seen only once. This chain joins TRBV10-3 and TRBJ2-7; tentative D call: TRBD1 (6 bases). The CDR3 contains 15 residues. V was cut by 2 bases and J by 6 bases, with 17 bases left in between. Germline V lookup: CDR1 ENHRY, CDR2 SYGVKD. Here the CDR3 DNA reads TGTGCCATCAGTGAGACAGGGCAGGCGATTGGCGAGCAGTACTTC. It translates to CAISETGQAIGEQYF.

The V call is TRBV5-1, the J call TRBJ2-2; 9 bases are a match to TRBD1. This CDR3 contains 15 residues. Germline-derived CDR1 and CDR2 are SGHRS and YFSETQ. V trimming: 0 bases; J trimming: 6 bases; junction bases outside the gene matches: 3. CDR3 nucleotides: TGCGCCAGCAGCTTGGAGGGACAGGGTGCCGGGGAGCTGTTTTTT. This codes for CASSLEGQGAGELFF.

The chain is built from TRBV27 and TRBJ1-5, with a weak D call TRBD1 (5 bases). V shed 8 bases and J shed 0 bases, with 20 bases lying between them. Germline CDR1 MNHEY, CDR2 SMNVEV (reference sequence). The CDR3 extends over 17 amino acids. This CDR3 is CASPNLSGLYSNQPQHF. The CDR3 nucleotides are TGTGCCAGCCCTAATCTCTCGGGACTTTATAGCAATCAGCCCCAGCATTTT.

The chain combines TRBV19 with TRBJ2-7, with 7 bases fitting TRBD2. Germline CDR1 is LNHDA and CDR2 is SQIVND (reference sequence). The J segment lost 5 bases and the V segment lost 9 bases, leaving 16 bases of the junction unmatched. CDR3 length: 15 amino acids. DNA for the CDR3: TGTGCCAGCGCCTTTCAGAACGGGGGGAGCGACGAGCAGTACTTC. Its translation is CASAFQNGGSDEQYF.

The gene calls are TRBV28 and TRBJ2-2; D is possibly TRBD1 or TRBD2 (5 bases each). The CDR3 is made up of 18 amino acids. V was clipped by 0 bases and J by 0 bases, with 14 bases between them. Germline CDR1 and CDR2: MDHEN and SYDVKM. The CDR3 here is CASSLWGVGATNTGELFF. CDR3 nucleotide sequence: TGTGCCAGCAGTTTATGGGGGGTAGGTGCGACGAACACCGGGGAGCTGTTTTTT.

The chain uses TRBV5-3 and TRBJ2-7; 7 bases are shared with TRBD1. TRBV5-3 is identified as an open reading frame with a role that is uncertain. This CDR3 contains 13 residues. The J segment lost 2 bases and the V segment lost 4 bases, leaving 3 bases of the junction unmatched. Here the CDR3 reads CARSLGTAYEQYF. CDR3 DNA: TGTGCCAGAAGCCTAGGGACAGCCTACGAGCAGTACTTC.

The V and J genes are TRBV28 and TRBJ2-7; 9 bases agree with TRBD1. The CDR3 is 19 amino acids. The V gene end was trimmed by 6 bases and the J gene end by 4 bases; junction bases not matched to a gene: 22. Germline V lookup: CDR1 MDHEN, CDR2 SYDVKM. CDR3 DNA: TGTGCCAGCAGACGCCGGGACAGGGCTTTTAGGGATGGTAAATACGAGCAGTACTTC. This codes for CASRRRDRAFRDGKYEQYF.

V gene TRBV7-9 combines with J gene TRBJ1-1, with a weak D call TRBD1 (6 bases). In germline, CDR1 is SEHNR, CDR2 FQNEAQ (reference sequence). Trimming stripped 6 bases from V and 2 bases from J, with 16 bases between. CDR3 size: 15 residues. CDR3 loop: CASSEPGHLNTEAFF. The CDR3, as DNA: TGTGCCAGCAGTGAACCGGGACACCTTAACACTGAAGCTTTCTTT.

The CDR3 is CASSYSRSSYNSPLHF. CDR3 nucleotides: TGTGCCAGCAGTTACTCGCGGAGCTCCTATAATTCACCCCTCCACTTT. The chain employs TRBV6-5 and TRBJ1-6; D is unclear. The CDR3 consists of 16 residues. Deletions cut 0 bases from V and 0 bases from J, with 6 bases between. In germline, CDR1 is MNHEY, CDR2 SVGAGI.

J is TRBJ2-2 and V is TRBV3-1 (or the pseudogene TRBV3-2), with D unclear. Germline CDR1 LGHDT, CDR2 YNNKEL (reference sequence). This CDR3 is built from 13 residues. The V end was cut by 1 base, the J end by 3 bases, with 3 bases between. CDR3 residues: CASSQADTGELFF. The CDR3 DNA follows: TGTGCCAGCAGCCAAGCGGACACCGGGGAGCTGTTTTTT.

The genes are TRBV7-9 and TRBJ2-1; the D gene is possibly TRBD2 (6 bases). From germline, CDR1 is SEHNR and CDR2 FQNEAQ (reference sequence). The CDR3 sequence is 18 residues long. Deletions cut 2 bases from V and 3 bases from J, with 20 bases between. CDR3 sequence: CASSLRILAQGLYNEQFF. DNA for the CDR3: TGTGCCAGCAGCTTAAGGATCCTAGCGCAGGGCCTCTACAATGAGCAGTTCTTC. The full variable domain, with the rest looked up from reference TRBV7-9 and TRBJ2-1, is DTGVSQNPRHKITKRGQNVTFRCDPISEHNRLYWYRQTLGQGPEFLTYFQNEAQLEKSRLLSDRFSAERPKGSFSTLEIQRTEQGDSAMYLCASSLRILAQGLYNEQFFGPGTRLTVL.

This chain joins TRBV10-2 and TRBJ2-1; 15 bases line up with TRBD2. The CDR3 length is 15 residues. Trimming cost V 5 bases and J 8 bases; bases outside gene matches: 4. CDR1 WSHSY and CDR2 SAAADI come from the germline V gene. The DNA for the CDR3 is TGCGCCAGCAGTACAGGACTAGCGGGGGGGCATGAGCAGTTCTTC. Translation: CASSTGLAGGHEQFF.

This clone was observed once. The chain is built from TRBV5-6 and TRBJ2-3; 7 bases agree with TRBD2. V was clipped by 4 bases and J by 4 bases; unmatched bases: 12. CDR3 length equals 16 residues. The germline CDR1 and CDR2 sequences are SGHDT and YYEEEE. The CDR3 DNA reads TGTGCCAGCAGCGCCCTAGCGGCCCTCCTTCCAGATACGCAGTATTTT. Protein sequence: CASSALAALLPDTQYF.

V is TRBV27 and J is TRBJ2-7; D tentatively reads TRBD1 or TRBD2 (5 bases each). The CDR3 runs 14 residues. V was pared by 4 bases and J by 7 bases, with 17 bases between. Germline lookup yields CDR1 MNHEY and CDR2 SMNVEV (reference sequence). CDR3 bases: TGTGCCAGCAGTTGGGACGGGCAGGTGAAGGAGCAGTACTTC. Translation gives CASSWDGQVKEQYF.

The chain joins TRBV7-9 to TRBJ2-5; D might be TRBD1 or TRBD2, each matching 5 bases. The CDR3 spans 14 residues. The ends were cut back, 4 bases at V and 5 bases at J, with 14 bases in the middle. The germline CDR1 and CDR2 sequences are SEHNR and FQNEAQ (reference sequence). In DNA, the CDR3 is TGTGCCAGCAGCTCAGAGGGGAAGAGGGAGACCCAGTACTTC. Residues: CASSSEGKRETQYF.

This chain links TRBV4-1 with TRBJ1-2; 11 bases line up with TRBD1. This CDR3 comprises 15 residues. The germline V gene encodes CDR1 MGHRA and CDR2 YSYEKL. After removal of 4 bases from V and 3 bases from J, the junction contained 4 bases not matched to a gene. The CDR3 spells CASSPGQGADYGYTF. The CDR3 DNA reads TGCGCCAGCAGCCCCGGACAGGGGGCCGACTATGGCTACACCTTC.